This paragraph covers one T cell receptor (beta chain) sequence. Its antigen target is currently unknown. The sample holds no much larger clone one base away, and base qualities are not on file. The immunoSEQ Assay, a bias-controlled multiplex PCR, was used to amplify TCRbeta CDR3 regions from genomic DNA. The authors processed their data as follows. Nucleated cell counts per sample were estimated from amplification of reference gene primers within the assay. To quantify the absolute abundance of each unique TCRbeta CDR3 rearrangement, sequence reads were collapsed and filtered. Productive Simpson clonality was computed per sample as the square root of Simpson's diversity index over productive rearrangements. Not all clones reach the TCRdb copy of this immuneACCESS table, which keeps in-frame sequences only. Checked studies attribute under half of the gap to unresolved V genes and leave the rest unexplained. The DNA was the basis for D and trimming; V, J and clone size are from that table. The sample table holds some 230,000 clones, of which approximately 85% were seen once. The ten largest clones represent less than 9.5% of the sample.

Counted from cysteine to phenylalanine, this CDR3 has 16 amino acids. Kept here is only the CDR3 DNA, which spans 48 bases and is read in frame from base 1. Relative to germline, V is 1 base shorter and J is 4 bases shorter, with 18 bases between their ends. CDR1 and CDR2 are read off the germline V gene as SGHRS and YFSETQ. The data were taken from a study of blood T cell repertoires in COVID-19 (dated by TCRdb to 2018 to 2020). Concerning the study at large: Samples covering the acute and convalescent phases of COVID-19 were provided by collaborators in the United States, Italy and Spain. Subjects who had been exposed to COVID-19, were actively infected with it, or had recovered from it provided the deeply sampled blood TCRbeta repertoires that made up the dataset. The samples were drawn from the first 160 participants of the ongoing ImmuneRACE study and from 1,254 subjects provided by 6 global collaborators. Where HLA class I and class II types were available, the types were taken from metadata supplied by the sample provider, not from assay-based typing. The material from the prospective study consisted of cDNA or gDNA derived from T cells, B-cell-depleted T cells, or PBMCs. The repertoires were released in a freely available public database meant as a resource for research on the immune response to SARS-CoV-2. A de-identified subject ID, COVID-19 status, age in years and sex were almost always included in the sample metadata.

Findings and caveats that apply to the study as a whole: Clinical and demographic metadata were provided uncurated, with the amount varying by source and participant.

In Seattle, one collaborating source enrolled patients while the infection was active and tracked those patients longitudinally over the course of disease. The collaborating institutions used their own protocols to collect whole blood in K2EDTA tubes. For TCRbeta analysis, collaborator samples were shipped as frozen whole blood, as isolated PBMCs, or as DNA extracted from either sample type. The V and J segments used are TRBV5-1 and TRBJ2-7; perhaps TRBD1 is the D gene, with 6 bases matching. Sequencing input: peripheral blood. This sequence was found in an elderly woman with COVID-19, enrolled during active disease. Here the CDR3 is given as CASSLSVQGRLYEQYF. The DNA is as follows: TGCGCCAGCAGCTTGTCCGTACAGGGACGGCTTTACGAGCAGTACTTC.